The T cell receptor beta chain described here comes from a study of T cell repertoires in cytomegalovirus infection. Study background: Public TCR beta signatures marked donors with CMV infection and the matching HLA.

Broader study findings: The ex vivo response was dominated by HLA-C-restricted CMV-specific TCR beta clonotypes. There were carriers of CMV plus the relevant HLA, and cumulative public TCR beta family frequency identified them.

CDR1 and CDR2 (germline): MNHEY, SVGAGI. V was shortened by 4 bases and J by 5 bases, with 14 bases between the two germline ends. The CDR3 has 14 amino acids. MiXCR, run by TCRdb on the reads, gives a single entry per CDR3 protein. Among 300,000 to 450,000 distinct CDR3 sequences listed, around 18% were seen once. Points on this clonotype: What it binds is unknown.

Sequencing input: PBMCs. The V call is TRBV6-5, the J call TRBJ1-1, with D possibly matching TRBD1 (6 bases). The sequence was obtained from a human donor in good health (CMV status not recorded). Some clones in this sample may be carry-over from other donors' samples. CDR3 sequence reads: CASSWGRGSTEAFF. For the CDR3, the DNA is TGTGCCAGCAGTTGGGGGCGAGGGAGTACTGAAGCTTTCTTT.